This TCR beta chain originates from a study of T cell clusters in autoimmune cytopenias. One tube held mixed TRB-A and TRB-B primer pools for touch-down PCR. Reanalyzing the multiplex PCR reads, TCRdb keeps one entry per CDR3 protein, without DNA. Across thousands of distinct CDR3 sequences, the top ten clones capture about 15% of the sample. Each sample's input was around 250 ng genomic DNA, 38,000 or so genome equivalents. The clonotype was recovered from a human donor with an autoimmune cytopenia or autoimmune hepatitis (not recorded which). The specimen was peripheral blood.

CDR3 loop: CASSPERVDNEQFF. This chain uses TRBV18 with TRBJ2-1. The CDR3 consists of 14 residues. Germline CDR1 and CDR2: KGHSH and LQKENI.